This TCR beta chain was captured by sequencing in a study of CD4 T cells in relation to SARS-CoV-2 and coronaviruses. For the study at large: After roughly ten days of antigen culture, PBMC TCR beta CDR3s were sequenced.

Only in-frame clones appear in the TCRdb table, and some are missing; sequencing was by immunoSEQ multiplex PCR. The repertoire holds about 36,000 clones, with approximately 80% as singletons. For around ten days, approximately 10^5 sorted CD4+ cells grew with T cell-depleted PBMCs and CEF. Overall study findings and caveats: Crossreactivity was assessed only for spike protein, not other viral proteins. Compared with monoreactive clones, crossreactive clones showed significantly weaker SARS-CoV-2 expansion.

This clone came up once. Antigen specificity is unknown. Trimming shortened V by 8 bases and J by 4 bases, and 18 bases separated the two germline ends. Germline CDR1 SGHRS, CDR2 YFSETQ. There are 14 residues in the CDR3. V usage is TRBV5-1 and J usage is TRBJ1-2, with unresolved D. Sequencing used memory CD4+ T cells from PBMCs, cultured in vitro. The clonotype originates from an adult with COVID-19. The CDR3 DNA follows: TGCGCCAGTTCCCCGGGCTCAGGCAGCTATGGCTACACCTTC. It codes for CASSPGSGSYGYTF.